These 9 T cell receptor beta chains came from one sample sequenced in a study of cytomegalovirus exposure and HLA in healthy donors. Amplification used 60 Vbeta primers and 13 Jbeta primers. Here immunoSEQ multiplex PCR was the method, and the copy in TCRdb shows in-frame clones only, minus some. The sample consists of 150,000 to 200,000 clones, around 80% of them appearing once. What was sequenced was PBMCs. The receptors here all came from a woman in her late teens or twenties in good health and CMV-seronegative.

This clone has only one observation. At one of its ends the junction is not consistent with the germline gene, which may arise from a read error. The gene calls are TRBV2 and TRBJ1-1; D unresolved. This CDR3 has 18 residues. The germline V gene encodes CDR1 SNHLY and CDR2 FYNNEI. The CDR3 sequence: CASSEAKRRSPLKTEAFF. The CDR3 DNA reads TGTGCCAGCAGTGAAGCAAAAAGACGGAGCCCCTTGAAGACTGAAGCTTTCTTT.

With respect to this clone: One junction end disagrees with the germline gene, perhaps due to a read error. The chain combines TRBV19 with TRBJ2-1, with 8 nucleotides matching TRBD1. The CDR3 loop spans 15 amino acids. CDR1 and CDR2 (germline): LNHDA, SQIVND (reference sequence). CDR3: CASSIGGQDYNEQLF. DNA for the CDR3: TGTGCCAGTAGTATTGGGGGACAGGACTACAATGAGCAGCTCTTC.

The J gene is TRBJ2-5, the V gene TRBV18; TRBD1 aligns across 8 bases. The CDR3 runs to 14 residues. Germline V CDR1 and CDR2: KGHSH, LQKENI. Unmatched junction bases numbered 13, after V lost 6 bases and J lost 10 bases. The CDR3 region is CASSFGTGSGDQYF. The CDR3 DNA reads as TGTGCCAGCTCGTTCGGGACAGGCTCGGGTGACCAGTACTTC. Looking up the rest from reference TRBV18 and TRBJ2-5 gives the full variable domain: NAGVMQNPRHLVRRRGQEARLRCSPMKGHSHVYWYRQLPEEGLKFMVYLQKENIIDESGMPKERFSAEFPKEGPSILRIQQVVRGDSAAYFCASSFGTGSGDQYFGPGTRLLVL.

The genes are TRBV2 and TRBJ1-4, with D possibly being TRBD1 (5 bases). This CDR3 is built from 16 residues. Germline lookup yields CDR1 SNHLY and CDR2 FYNNEI. V was clipped by 0 bases and J by 6 bases, with 14 bases between them. The CDR3 reads CASSEAVGGEYEKLFF. The CDR3 bases are TGTGCCAGCAGTGAAGCGGTTGGGGGGGAGTATGAAAAACTGTTTTTT. Supplemented by reference TRBV2 and TRBJ1-4, the full variable domain reads EPEVTQTPSHQVTQMGQEVILRCVPISNHLYFYWYRQILGQKVEFLVSFYNNEISEKSEIFDDQFSVERPDGSNFTLKIRSTKLEDSAMYFCASSEAVGGEYEKLFFGSGTQLSVL.

The CDR3 DNA is TGCGCCAGCAGCGACAGGACTAGCGGGGATTCTGATACGCAGTATTTT. This translates into CASSDRTSGDSDTQYF. The rearrangement uses TRBV5-1 and TRBJ2-3, with 12 nucleotides matching TRBD2. Germline-derived CDR1 and CDR2 are SGHRS and YFSETQ. V trimming: 4 bases; J trimming: 6 bases; junction bases outside the gene matches: 9. The CDR3 consists of 16 residues.

The gene calls are TRBV10-3 and TRBJ2-7, with 11 positions matching TRBD2. The CDR3 has 18 residues. In germline, CDR1 is ENHRY, CDR2 SYGVKD. V dropped 0 bases and J dropped 1; count of bases not matched to a gene: 8. The CDR3 spells CAISESTRLAGPSYEQYF. The CDR3 DNA reads TGTGCCATCAGTGAGTCGACAAGACTAGCGGGACCGTCCTACGAGCAGTACTTC.

The rearrangement joins TRBV5-1 to TRBJ2-3; tentatively, D is TRBD2 (6 bases). Deletions cut 1 base from V and 1 base from J, with 13 bases between. This CDR3 contains 16 residues. The germline gives CDR1 SGHRS, CDR2 YFSETQ. CDR3 bases: TGCGCCAGCAGCTTGTGGCGACCGGGGGGCACAGATACGCAGTATTTT. Protein product: CASSLWRPGGTDTQYF.

This clone was counted a few times. The chain recombines TRBV7-9 with TRBJ1-2; D gene unclear. Germline values: CDR1 SEHNR, CDR2 FQNEAQ (reference sequence). The CDR3 totals 16 residues. V was trimmed by 1 base and J by 1 base, leaving 13 bases between them. Here the CDR3 reads CASSLGGGKHNYGYTF. CDR3 coding DNA: TGTGCCAGCAGCTTAGGAGGAGGGAAACATAACTATGGCTACACCTTC.

The rearrangement joins TRBV27 to TRBJ1-6; TRBD1 matches 9 bases. CDR1 is MNHEY, CDR2 SMNVEV, per germline (reference sequence). The CDR3 has 14 residues. V lost 6 bases, J lost 8 bases, and 5 bases stayed unmatched. CDR3 bases: TGTGCCAGCAGCAACGACAGGGGGTATTCACCCCTCCACTTT. Translated: CASSNDRGYSPLHF.